This section outlines one T cell receptor (beta chain) sequence together with its context. The antigen remains unidentified. The data are from a study of cytomegalovirus exposure and HLA in healthy donors. Whole-study context: Within an early data release were around 80 million unique TCRs drawn from HLA-typed donors. General study points: In a later analysis, HLA-associated beta chains showed higher expansion and lower generation probabilities than comparable chains.

The germline CDR1 and CDR2 sequences are MGHDK and SYGVNS. V lost 8 bases, J lost 6 bases, and 19 bases lay in between. The CDR3 totals 14 residues. It was healthy bone marrow donors who served as donors. PCR employed 60 Vbeta and 13 Jbeta primers. Assay: immunoSEQ multiplex PCR; the TCRdb copy retains only in-frame clones and omits some. This sample carries 160,000 or so clones, 80% to 85% of them seen once, and the ten largest clones take about 1.4%. This TCR was sampled from a woman in her late teens or twenties in good health and CMV-seronegative. The J gene is TRBJ1-2, the V gene TRBV25-1; a weak D match, TRBD1 (6 bases). Sequencing was done on a sample of PBMCs. CDR3 DNA: TGTGCCAGCGCCCCACGGGGGGCGTACGATGGCTACACCTTC. Translation gives CASAPRGAYDGYTF.